The clone carrying this T cell receptor (beta chain) was seen many times. The antigen remains unidentified. This sample is drawn from a study of T-cell reconstitution after alpha-beta-depleted transplantation in children. Overall study findings and caveats: Expanded clones from the graft, numbering several hundred, reportedly supplied alpha-beta T cells about two months after transplant. Some patients' high day-60 TCRbeta diversity was traced to surviving recipient T cells and thymic progenitors. Newly generated T cells supplied most T-cell counts and diversity one year post-transplant.

Preparation of the TCRbeta library used unique molecular identifiers. TCRdb redid the calling of the PCR reads with MiXCR, one entry per CDR3 protein. The repertoire holds about 200,000 distinct CDR3 sequences, approximately 6% seen once, with about 5% in the top ten. V shed 7 bases and J shed 2 bases, with 21 bases lying between them. CDR1 and CDR2 (germline): MNHEY, SVGEGT. The CDR3 covers 17 residues. The receptor comes from a girl under three years old with combined immunodeficiency, due to receive a stem cell transplant. The V call is TRBV6-2 or TRBV6-3, the J call TRBJ2-1; D gene uncertain. The sequencing used PBMCs, collected before TCRalphabeta/CD19-depleted stem cell transplant. As DNA, the CDR3 is TGTGCCAGCACCTTGAGCCTCACGGTGAGGACCTACAATGAGCAGTTCTTC. Its translation: CASTLSLTVRTYNEQFF.